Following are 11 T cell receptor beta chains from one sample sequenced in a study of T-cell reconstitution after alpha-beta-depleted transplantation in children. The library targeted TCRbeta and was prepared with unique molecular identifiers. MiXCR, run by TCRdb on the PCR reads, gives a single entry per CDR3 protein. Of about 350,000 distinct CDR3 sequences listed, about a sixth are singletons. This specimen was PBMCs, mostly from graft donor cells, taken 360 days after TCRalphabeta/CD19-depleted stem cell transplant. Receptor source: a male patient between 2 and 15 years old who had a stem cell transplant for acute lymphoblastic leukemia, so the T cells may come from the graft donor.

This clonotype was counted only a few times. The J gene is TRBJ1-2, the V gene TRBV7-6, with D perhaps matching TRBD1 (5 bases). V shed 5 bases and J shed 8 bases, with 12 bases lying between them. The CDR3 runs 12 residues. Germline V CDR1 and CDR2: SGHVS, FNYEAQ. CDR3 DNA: TGTGCCAGCAGCGGAGAGAGGGGAGGCTACACCTTC. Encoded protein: CASSGERGGYTF.

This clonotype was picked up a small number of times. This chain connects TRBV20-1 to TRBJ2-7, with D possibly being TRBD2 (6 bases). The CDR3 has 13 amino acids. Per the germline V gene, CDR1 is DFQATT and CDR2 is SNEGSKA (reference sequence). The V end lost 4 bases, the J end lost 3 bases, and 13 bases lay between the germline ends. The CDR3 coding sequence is TGCAGTGCTATCCAAGGGACTCGCTACGAGCAGTACTTC. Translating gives CSAIQGTRYEQYF.

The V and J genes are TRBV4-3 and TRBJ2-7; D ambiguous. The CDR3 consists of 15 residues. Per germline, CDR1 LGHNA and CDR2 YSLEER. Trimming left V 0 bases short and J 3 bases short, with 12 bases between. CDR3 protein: CASSQDHARFYEQYF. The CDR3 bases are TGCGCCAGCAGCCAAGATCATGCGCGGTTCTACGAGCAGTACTTC.

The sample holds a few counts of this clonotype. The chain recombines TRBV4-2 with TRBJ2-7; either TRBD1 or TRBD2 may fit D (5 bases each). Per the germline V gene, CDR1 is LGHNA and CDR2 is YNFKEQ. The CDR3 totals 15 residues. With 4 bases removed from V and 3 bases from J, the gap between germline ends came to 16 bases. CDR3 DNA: TGTGCCAGCAGCCGACCCGGGACGGCCATCTACGAGCAGTACTTC. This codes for CASSRPGTAIYEQYF.

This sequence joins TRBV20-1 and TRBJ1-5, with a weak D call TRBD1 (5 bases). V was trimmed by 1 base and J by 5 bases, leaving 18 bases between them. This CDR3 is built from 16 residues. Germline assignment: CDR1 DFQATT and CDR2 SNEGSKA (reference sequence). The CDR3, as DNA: TGCAGTGCTAGAGCCCCCCTCGGGCGGGGCCATCAGCCCCAGCATTTT. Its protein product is CSARAPLGRGHQPQHF.

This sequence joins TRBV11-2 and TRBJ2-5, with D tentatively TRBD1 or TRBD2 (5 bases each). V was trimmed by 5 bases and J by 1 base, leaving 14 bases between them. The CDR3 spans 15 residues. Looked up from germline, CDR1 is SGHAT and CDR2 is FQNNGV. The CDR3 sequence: CASSQTFGTQETQYF. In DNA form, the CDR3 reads TGTGCCAGCAGCCAAACGTTCGGGACCCAAGAGACCCAGTACTTC.

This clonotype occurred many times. The CDR3 reads CASSPGFEQFF. The CDR3 DNA reads as TGTGCCAGCAGCCCAGGGTTTGAGCAGTTCTTC. V usage is TRBV12-3 or TRBV12-4 and J usage is TRBJ2-1; a weak D match, TRBD1 (5 bases). V lost 6 bases and J 9 bases, leaving 9 bases between the germline ends. There are 11 residues in the CDR3.

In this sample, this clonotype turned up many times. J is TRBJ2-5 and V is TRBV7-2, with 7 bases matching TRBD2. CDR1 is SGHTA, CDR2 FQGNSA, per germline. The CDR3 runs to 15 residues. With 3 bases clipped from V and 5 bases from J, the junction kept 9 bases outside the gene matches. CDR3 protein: CASSFSGGSRETQYF. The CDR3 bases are TGTGCCAGCAGCTTTTCGGGCGGGAGTCGCGAGACCCAGTACTTC. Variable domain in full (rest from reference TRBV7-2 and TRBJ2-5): GAGVSQSPSNKVTEKGKDVELRCDPISGHTALYWYRQSLGQGLEFLIYFQGNSAPDKSGLPSDRFSAERTGGSVSTLTIQRTQQEDSAVYLCASSFSGGSRETQYFGPGTRLLVL.

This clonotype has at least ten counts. The DNA of the CDR3 is TGTGCCAGCAGCACCCGACAGGGATCCTACAATGAGCAGTTCTTC. It codes for CASSTRQGSYNEQFF. The chain is built from TRBV9 and TRBJ2-1, with TRBD1 identical over 7 bases. Trimming cost V 4 bases and J 1 base; bases outside gene matches: 5. Looked up from germline, CDR1 is SGDLS and CDR2 is YYNGEE. The CDR3 extends over 15 amino acids.

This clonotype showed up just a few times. CDR3 loop: CSARSSGRAIYNEQFF. CDR3 DNA sequence: TGCAGTGCTAGATCTAGCGGGAGGGCCATCTACAATGAGCAGTTCTTC. The rearrangement uses TRBV20-1 and TRBJ2-1; 12 nucleotides match TRBD2. The CDR3 runs to 16 residues. The trim removed 2 bases at V and 3 bases at J, leaving 5 bases unmatched. Germline loops: CDR1 DFQATT, CDR2 SNEGSKA (reference sequence).

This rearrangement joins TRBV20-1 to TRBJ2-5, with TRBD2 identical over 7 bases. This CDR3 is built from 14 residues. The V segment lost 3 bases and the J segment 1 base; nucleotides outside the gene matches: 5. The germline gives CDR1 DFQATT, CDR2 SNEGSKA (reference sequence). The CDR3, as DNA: TGCAGTGCTAGTGGGGGGGGGACCCAAGAGACCCAGTACTTC. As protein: CSASGGGTQETQYF.